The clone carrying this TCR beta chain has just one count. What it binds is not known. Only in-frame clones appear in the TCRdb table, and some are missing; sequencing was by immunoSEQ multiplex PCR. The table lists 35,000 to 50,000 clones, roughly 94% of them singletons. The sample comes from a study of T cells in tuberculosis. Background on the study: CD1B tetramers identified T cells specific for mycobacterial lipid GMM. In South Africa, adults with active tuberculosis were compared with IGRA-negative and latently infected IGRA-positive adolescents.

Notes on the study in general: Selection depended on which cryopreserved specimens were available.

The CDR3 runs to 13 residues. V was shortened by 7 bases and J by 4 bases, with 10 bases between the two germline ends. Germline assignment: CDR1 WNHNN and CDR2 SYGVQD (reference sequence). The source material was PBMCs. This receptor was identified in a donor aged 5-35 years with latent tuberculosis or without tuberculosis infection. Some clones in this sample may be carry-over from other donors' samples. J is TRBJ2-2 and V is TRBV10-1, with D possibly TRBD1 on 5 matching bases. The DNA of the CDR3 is TGCGCCAGCAAAAAAGACAGCACCGGGGAGCTGTTTTTT. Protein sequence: CASKKDSTGELFF.